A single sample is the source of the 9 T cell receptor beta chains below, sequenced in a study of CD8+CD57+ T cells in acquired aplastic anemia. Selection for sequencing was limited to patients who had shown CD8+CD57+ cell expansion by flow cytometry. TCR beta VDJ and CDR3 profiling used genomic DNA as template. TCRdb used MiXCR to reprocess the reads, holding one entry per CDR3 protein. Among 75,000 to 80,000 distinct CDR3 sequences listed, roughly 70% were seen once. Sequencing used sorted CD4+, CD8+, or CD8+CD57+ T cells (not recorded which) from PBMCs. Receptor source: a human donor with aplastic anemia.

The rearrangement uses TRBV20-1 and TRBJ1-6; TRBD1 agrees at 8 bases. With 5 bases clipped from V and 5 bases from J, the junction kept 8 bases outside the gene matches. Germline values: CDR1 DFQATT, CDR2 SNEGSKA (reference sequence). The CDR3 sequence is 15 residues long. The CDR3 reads CSARSGGSHNSPLHF. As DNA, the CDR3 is TGCAGTGCTCGATCAGGGGGCTCACATAATTCACCCCTCCACTTT.

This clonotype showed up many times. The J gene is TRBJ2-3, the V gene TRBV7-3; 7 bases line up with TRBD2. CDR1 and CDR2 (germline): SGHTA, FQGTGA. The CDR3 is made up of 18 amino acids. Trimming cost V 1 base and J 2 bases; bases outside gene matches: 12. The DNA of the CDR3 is TGTGCCAGCAGCTTAAATGTTTTCGGGGGGACCCACACAGATACGCAGTATTTT. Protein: CASSLNVFGGTHTDTQYF.

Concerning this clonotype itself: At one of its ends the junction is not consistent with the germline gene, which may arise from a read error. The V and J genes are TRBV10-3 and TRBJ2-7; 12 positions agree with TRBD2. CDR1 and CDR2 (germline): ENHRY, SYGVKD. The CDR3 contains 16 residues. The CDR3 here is CAIEPGTSGYSYEQYF. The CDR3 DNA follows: TGTGCCATCGAACCAGGGACTAGCGGGTACTCCTACGAGCAGTATTTC.

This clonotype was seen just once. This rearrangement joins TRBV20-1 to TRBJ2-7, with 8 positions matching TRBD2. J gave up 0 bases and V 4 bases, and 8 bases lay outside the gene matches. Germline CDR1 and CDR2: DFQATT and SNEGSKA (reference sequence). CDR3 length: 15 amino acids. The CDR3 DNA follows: TGCAGTGCTATCTACCCCACTAGCGGCTCCTACGAGCAGTACTTC. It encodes CSAIYPTSGSYEQYF.

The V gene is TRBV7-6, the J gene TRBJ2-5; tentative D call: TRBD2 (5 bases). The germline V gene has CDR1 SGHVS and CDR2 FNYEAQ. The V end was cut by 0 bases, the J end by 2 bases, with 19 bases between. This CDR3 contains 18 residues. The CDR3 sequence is CASSLAATDSFFQETQYF. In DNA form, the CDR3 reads TGTGCCAGCAGCTTAGCGGCGACGGACTCCTTCTTTCAAGAGACCCAGTACTTC. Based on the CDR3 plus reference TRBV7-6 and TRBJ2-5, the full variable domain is GAGVSQSPRYKVTKRGQDVALRCDPISGHVSLYWYRQALGQGPEFLTYFNYEAQQDKSGLPNDRFSAERPEGSISTLTIQRTEQRDSAMYRCASSLAATDSFFQETQYFGPGTRLLVL.

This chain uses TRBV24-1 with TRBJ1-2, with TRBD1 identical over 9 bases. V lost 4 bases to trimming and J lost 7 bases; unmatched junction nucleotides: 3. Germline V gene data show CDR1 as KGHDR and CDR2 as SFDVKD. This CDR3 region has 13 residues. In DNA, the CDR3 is TGTGCCACCAGTGACCGGACAGGGGTTGGCTACACCTTC. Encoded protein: CATSDRTGVGYTF.

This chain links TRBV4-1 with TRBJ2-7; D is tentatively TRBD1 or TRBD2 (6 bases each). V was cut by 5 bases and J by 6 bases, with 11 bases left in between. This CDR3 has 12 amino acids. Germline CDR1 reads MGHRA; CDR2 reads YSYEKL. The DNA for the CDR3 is TGCGCCAGCAGCGGCAGGGGAGGCGAGCAGTACTTC. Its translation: CASSGRGGEQYF.

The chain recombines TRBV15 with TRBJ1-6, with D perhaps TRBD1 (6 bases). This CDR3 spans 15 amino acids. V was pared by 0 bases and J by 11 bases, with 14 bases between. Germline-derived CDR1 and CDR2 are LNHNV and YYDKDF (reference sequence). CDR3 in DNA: TGTGCCACCAGCAGAGAGGGGATAGGGGGGGCACCCCTCCACTTT. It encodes CATSREGIGGAPLHF.

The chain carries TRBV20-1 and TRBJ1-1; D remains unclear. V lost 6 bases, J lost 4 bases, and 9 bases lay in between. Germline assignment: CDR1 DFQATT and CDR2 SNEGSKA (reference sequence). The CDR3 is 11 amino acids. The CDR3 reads CSAIAGTEAFF. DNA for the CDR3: TGCAGTGCCATTGCAGGCACTGAAGCTTTCTTT.